This T cell receptor beta chain was captured in a study of OX40 agonist ivuxolimab in advanced cancers. For the study at large: The treatment was a fully human IgG2 OX40 agonist, ivuxolimab. Among those treated, three patients had partial responses, one with hepatocellular carcinoma and two with cutaneous melanoma. Broader study findings: Partly responding patients at 0.1-3.0 mg/kg showed some of the smallest clonal expansion. CD8+ T cells were the subset that, on average, had more expanded clones than CD4+.

Generated by immunoSEQ multiplex PCR, the TCRdb table keeps only in-frame clones and is missing some. This table holds approximately 80,000 clones, 90% found once. Germline CDR1 and CDR2: MNHNY and SVGAGI (reference sequence). The CDR3 covers 14 residues. Losses at the gene ends were 6 bases for V and 4 bases for J; bases not matched to a gene: 7. As concerns this clone: Its antigen is unidentified.

The chain couples TRBV6-6 to TRBJ1-2, with 8 positions matching TRBD1. The sequencing here drew on CD4+ or CD8+ T cells sorted from blood, taken in a trial of the OX40 agonist ivuxolimab. The receptor was derived from an adult with an advanced solid tumor such as melanoma, head and neck, liver or kidney cancer. CDR3 DNA sequence: TGTGCCAGCAGCCCGGGGACAGGCGGCTATGGCTACACCTTC. Translated: CASSPGTGGYGYTF.